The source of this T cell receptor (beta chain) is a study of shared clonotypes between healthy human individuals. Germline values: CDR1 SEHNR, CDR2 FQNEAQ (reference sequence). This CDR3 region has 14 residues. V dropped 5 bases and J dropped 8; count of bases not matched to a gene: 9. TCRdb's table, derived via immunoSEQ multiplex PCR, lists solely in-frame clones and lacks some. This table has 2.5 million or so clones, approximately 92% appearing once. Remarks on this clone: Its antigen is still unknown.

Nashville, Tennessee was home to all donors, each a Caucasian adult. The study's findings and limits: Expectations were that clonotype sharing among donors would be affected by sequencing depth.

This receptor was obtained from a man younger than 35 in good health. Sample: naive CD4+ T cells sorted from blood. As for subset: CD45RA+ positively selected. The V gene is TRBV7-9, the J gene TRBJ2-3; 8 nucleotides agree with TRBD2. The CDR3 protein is CASSLELAVATQYF. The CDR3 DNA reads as TGTGCCAGCAGCCTAGAACTAGCGGTAGCTACGCAGTATTTT.